This T cell receptor (beta chain) originates from a study of T-cell memory formation after mild COVID-19. Whole-study findings and limits: Contracting CD4+ clones were located mainly in CM and EM, and CD8+ clones in EMRA.

V gave up 5 bases and J gave up 8 bases; unmatched junction bases: 17. This CDR3 is 16 amino acids long. CDR1 is SGHVS and CDR2 is FQNEAQ in the germline V gene. One entry per CDR3 protein results from TCRdb running MiXCR on the 5' RACE reads. The profile shows roughly 89,000 distinct CDR3 sequences, more than 12% of them singletons. Comments on this clonotype: Its antigen remains unidentified.

The V and J genes are TRBV7-8 and TRBJ1-2; the match to TRBD1 covers 7 bases. The TCR was taken from a young man who had mild COVID-19 (a few samples of this study predate the infection). Cell type and time point are not known. The specimen sequenced was PBMCs or a T cell subset sorted from them (not recorded which). As DNA, the CDR3 is TGTGCCAGCAGCAAACCCGGGACAGCGGGGACGGGGGGCTACACCTTC. Protein: CASSKPGTAGTGGYTF.